This T cell receptor (beta chain) was recovered during a study of radiation and T cells in renal cell carcinoma. About the study: Nephrectomy followed 15 Gy stereotactic body radiation by 4 weeks. Study-level points and caveats: Top tumor clonotypes rose in blood 2 weeks post-radiation, then contracted.

In regard to this clone: Its antigen remains unidentified.

Produced via immunoSEQ multiplex PCR; TCRdb's table is partial and in-frame only. This sample carries tens of thousands of clones, around 86% of them seen once, and the ten largest clones take approximately 24%. Time point indicated: blood 2 weeks post-SBRT. Indicated treatment: 15 Gy SBRT to primary tumor, nephrectomy 4 weeks later. Trimming took 6 bases from V and 5 from J; bases not matched to a gene: 3. The CDR3 loop spans 14 amino acids. CDR1 is MDHEN, CDR2 SYDVKM, per germline. Specimen: blood, collected from a patient whose treatment included radiotherapy and nephrectomy. This chain connects TRBV28 to TRBJ1-4; 10 nucleotides line up with TRBD1. The receptor was isolated from a woman in her 50s with renal cell carcinoma. CDR3 amino acids: CASSLTGGNEKLFF. For the CDR3, the DNA is TGTGCCAGCAGCTTGACAGGGGGCAATGAAAAACTGTTTTTT.